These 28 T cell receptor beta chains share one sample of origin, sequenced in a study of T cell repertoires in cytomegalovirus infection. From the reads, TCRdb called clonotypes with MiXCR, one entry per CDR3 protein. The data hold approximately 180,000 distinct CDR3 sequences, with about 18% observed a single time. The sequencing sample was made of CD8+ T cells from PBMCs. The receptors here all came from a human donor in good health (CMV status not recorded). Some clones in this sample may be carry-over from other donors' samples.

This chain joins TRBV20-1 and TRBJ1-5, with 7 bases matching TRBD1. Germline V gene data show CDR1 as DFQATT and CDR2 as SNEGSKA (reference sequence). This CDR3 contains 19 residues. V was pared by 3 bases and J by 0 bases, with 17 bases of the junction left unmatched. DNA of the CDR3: TGCAGTGCTAGGATGCCGGGGACAGCCAATTCTTTTAGCAATCAGCCCCAGCATTTT. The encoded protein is CSARMPGTANSFSNQPQHF.

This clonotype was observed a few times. The CDR3 loop reads CASSPDLSNTEAFF. For the CDR3, the DNA is TGTGCCAGCTCACCCGACCTCTCGAACACTGAAGCTTTCTTT. J is TRBJ1-1 and V is TRBV18; no clear D gene. The CDR3 runs 14 residues. Germline-derived CDR1 and CDR2 are KGHSH and LQKENI. Trimming pared 3 bases from V and 1 base from J, leaving 9 bases between.

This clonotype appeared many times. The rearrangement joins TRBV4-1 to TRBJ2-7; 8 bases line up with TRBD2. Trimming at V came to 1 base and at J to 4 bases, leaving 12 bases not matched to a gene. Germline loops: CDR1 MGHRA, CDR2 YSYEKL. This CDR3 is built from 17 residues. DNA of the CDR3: TGCGCCAGCAGCCAAGTGGGGGGTGCGGGGGGAAAGTACGAGCAGTACTTC. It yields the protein CASSQVGGAGGKYEQYF.

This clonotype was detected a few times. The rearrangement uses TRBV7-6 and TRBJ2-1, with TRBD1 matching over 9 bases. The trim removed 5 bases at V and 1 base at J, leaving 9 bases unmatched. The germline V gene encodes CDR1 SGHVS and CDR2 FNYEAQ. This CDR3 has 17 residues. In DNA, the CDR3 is TGTGCCAGCAGCGGAGAAACGGGGACAGGGTCCTACAATGAGCAGTTCTTC. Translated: CASSGETGTGSYNEQFF.

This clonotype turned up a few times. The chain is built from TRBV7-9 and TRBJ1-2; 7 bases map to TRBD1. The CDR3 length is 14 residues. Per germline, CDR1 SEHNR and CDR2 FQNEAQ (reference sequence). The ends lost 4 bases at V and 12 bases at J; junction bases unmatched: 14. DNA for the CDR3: TGTGCCAGCAGCTCACCGGGACAGCCTTTCTACCACACCTTC. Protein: CASSSPGQPFYHTF.

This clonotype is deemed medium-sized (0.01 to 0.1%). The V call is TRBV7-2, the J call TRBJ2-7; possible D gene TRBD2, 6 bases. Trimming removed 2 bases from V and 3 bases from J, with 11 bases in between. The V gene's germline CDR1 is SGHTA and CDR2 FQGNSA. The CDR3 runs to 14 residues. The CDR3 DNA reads TGTGCCAGCAGCTTACGGGGGACCCTCTACGAGCAGTACTTC. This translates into CASSLRGTLYEQYF.

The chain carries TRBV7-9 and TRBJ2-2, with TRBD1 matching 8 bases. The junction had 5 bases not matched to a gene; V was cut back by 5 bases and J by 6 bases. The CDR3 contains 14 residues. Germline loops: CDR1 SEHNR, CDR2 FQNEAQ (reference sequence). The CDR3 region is CASSQGQGPGELFF. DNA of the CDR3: TGTGCCAGCAGCCAAGGACAGGGTCCCGGGGAGCTGTTTTTT.

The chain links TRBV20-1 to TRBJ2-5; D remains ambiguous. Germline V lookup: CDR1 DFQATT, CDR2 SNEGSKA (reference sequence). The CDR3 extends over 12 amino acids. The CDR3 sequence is CASGKYQETQYF. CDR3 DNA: TGCGCCAGTGGGAAGTACCAAGAGACCCAGTACTTC.

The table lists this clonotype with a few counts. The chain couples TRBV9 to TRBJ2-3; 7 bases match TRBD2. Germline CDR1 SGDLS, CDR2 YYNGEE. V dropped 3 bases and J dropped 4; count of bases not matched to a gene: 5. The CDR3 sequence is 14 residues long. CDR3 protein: CASSAERGSDTQYF. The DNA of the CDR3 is TGTGCCAGCAGCGCCGAGCGGGGCTCAGATACGCAGTATTTT.

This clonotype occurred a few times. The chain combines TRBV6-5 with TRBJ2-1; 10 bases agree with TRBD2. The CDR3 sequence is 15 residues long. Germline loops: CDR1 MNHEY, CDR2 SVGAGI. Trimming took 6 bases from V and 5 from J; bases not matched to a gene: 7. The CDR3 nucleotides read TGTGCCAGCAGCTCATATAGCGGGGGGCACAATGAGCAGTTCTTC. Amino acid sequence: CASSSYSGGHNEQFF.

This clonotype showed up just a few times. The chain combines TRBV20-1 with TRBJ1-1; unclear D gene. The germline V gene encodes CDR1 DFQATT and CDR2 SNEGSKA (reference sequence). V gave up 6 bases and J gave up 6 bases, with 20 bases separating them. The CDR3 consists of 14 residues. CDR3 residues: CSARVDGRNSEAFF. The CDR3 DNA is TGCAGTGCCCGGGTTGACGGGCGCAACTCTGAAGCTTTCTTT.

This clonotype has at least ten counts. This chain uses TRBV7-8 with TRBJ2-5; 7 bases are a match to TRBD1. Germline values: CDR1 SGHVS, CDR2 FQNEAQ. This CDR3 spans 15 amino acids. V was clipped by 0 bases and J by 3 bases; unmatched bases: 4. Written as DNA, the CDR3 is TGTGCCAGCAGCTTAGCGGCTACAGGGGAAGAGACCCAGTACTTC. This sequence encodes CASSLAATGEETQYF.

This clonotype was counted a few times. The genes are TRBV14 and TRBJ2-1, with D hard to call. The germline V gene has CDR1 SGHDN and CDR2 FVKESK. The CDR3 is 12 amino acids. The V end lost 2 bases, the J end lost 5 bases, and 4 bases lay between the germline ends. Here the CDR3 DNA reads TGTGCCAGCAGCCAAATGGACAATGAGCAGTTCTTC. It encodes CASSQMDNEQFF.

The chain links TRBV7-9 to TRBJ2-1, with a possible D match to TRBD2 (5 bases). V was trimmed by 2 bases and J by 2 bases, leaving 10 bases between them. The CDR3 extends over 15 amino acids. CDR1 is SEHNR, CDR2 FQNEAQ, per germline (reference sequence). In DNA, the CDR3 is TGTGCCAGCAGCTTACCGGGGTCGGCCTACAATGAGCAGTTCTTC. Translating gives CASSLPGSAYNEQFF. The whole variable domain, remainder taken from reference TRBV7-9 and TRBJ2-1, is DTGVSQNPRHKITKRGQNVTFRCDPISEHNRLYWYRQTLGQGPEFLTYFQNEAQLEKSRLLSDRFSAERPKGSFSTLEIQRTEQGDSAMYLCASSLPGSAYNEQFFGPGTRLTVL.

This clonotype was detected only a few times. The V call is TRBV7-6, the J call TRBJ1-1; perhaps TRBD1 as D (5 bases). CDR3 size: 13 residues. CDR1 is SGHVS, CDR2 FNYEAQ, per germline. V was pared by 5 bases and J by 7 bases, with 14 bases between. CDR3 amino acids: CASSRPGGVEAFF. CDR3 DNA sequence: TGTGCCAGCAGCCGACCCGGGGGAGTTGAAGCTTTCTTT. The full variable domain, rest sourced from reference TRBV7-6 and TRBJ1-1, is GAGVSQSPRYKVTKRGQDVALRCDPISGHVSLYWYRQALGQGPEFLTYFNYEAQQDKSGLPNDRFSAERPEGSISTLTIQRTEQRDSAMYRCASSRPGGVEAFFGQGTRLTVV.

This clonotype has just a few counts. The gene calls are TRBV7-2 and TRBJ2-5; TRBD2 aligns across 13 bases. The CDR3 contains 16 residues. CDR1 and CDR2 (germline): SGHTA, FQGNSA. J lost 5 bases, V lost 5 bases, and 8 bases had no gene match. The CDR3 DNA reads TGTGCCAGCAGCCACCTACTAGCGGGGGGGCCGGAGACCCAGTACTTC. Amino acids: CASSHLLAGGPETQYF.

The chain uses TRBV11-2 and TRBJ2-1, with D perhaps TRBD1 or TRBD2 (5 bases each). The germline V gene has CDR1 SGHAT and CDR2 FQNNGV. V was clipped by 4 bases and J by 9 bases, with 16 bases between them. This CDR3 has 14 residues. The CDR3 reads CASSSGIGASEQFF. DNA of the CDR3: TGTGCCAGCAGCTCTGGTATCGGGGCGAGTGAGCAGTTCTTC.

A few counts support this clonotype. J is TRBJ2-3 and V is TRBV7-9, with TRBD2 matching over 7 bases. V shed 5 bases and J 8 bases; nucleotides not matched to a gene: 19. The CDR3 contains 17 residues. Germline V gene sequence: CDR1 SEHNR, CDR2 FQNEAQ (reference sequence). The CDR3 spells CASSPVFGWEGRATQYF. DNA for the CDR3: TGTGCCAGCAGCCCAGTTTTCGGCTGGGAGGGGCGGGCTACGCAGTATTTT.

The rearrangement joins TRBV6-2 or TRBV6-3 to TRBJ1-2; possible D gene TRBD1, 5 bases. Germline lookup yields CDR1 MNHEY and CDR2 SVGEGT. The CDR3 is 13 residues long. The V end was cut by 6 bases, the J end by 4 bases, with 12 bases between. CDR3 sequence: CASSQTAPYGYTF. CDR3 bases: TGTGCCAGCAGCCAGACAGCACCCTATGGCTACACCTTC.

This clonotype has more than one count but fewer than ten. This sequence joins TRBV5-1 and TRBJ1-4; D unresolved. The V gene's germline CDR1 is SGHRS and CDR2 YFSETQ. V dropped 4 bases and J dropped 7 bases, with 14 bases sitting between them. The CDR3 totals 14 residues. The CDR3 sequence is CASSQPGRGEKLFF. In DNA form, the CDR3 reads TGCGCCAGCAGCCAACCAGGACGGGGTGAAAAACTGTTTTTT.

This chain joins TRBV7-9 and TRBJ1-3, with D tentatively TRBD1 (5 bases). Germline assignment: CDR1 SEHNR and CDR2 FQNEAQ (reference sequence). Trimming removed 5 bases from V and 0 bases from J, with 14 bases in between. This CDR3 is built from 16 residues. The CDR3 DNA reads TGTGCCAGCAGCATTCCTGACAGACGCTCTGGAAACACCATATATTTT. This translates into CASSIPDRRSGNTIYF.

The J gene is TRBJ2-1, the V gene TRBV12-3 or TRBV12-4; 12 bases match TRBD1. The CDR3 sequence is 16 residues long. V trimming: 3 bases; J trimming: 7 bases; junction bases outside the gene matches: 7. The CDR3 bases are TGTGCCAGCAGTTTCCCCGGGACAGGGGGCTATAATGAGCAGTTCTTC. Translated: CASSFPGTGGYNEQFF.

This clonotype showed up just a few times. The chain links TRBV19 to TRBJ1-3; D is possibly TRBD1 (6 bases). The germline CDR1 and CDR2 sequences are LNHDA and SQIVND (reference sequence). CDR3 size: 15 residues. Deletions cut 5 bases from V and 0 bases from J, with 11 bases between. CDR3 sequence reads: CASSETGTSGNTIYF. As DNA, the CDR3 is TGTGCCAGTAGTGAAACAGGGACCTCTGGAAACACCATATATTTT.

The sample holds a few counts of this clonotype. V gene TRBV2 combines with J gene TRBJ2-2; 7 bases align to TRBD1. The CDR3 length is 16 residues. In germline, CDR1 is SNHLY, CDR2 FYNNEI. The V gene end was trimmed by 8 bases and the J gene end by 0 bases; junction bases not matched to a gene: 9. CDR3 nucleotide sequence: TGTGCCAGCGTGTTAGGGGGCACGGCGAACACCGGGGAGCTGTTTTTT. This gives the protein CASVLGGTANTGELFF.

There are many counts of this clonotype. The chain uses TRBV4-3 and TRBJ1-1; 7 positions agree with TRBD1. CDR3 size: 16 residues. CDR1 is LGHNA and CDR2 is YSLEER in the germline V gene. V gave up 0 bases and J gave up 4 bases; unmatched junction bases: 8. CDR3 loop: CASSQDRGTVSTEAFF. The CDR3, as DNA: TGCGCCAGCAGCCAAGATCGTGGGACAGTGAGCACTGAAGCTTTCTTT.

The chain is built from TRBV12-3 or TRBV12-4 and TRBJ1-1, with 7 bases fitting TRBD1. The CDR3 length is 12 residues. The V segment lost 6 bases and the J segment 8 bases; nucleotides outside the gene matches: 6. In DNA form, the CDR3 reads TGTGCCAGCAGATGGACAGGCGGGGAAGCTTTCTTT. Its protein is CASRWTGGEAFF.

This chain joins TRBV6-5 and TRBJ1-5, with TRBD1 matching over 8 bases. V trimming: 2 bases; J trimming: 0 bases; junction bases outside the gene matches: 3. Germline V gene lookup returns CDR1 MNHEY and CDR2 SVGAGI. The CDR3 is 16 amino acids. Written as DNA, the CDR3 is TGTGCCAGCAGTTACCGACAGGGGATTAGCAATCAGCCCCAGCATTTT. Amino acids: CASSYRQGISNQPQHF.

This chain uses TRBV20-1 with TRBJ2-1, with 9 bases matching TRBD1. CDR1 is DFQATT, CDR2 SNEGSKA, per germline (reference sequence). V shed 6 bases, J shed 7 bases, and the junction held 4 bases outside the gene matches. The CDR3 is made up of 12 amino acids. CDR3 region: CSAETGGNEQFF. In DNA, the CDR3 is TGCAGTGCAGAGACAGGGGGAAATGAGCAGTTCTTC.